The source of this T cell receptor beta chain is a study of T cell repertoires in cytomegalovirus infection. Study-wide context: HLA-C-restricted CMV epitopes, recently identified, and well-studied HLA-B-restricted ones were used by the study.

Overall study results and limits: What dominated the ex vivo response were HLA-C-restricted CMV-specific TCR beta clonotypes.

TCRdb re-called the reads with MiXCR, one entry per CDR3 protein. Of 750,000 to 900,000 distinct CDR3 sequences listed, 29% were seen once; the top ten hold about an eighth. A few counts support this clonotype. What it binds is not known. Germline lookup yields CDR1 SGHVS and CDR2 FNYEAQ. The CDR3 consists of 16 residues. J lost 1 base, V lost 4 bases, and 6 bases had no gene match. Sequences were derived from cultured CD8+ T cells from PBMCs, sampled from culture after CMV antigen stimulation. This clonotype originated in a human donor in good health (CMV status not recorded). Some clones in this sample may be carry-over from other donors' samples. J is TRBJ2-3 and V is TRBV7-6, with 9 nucleotides matching TRBD2. The CDR3 sequence: CASSYILAGGTDTQYF. The CDR3 DNA sequence: TGTGCCAGCAGCTATATATTAGCGGGGGGCACAGATACGCAGTATTTT.